This TCR beta chain was profiled in a study of immune heterogeneity within non-small cell lung tumors. Study summary: Squamous cell carcinomas accounted for 4 of the tumors, non-squamous carcinomas for 10, and 1 was not otherwise specified. Findings and caveats of the study: For local T-cell clonality, the correlation with local tumor mutational burden was moderate but significant (R approximately 0.34). Identical dominant CDR3 beta clonotypes recurred across tumor sites within a patient, alongside site-unique high-frequency clones.

The authors used approximately 600 ng of bulk tumor genomic DNA per sample as template. Several far-apart biopsies were taken per primary tumor during surgery. Curative surgery was performed on patients who had untreated, newly diagnosed non-small cell lung cancer. V lost 2 bases and J lost 12; bases outside the gene matches: 10. The CDR3 is made up of 15 amino acids. Germline CDR1 and CDR2: MNHEY and SVGAGI. A first 10-cycle multiplex round used 32 V-gene and 13 J-gene primers on TCR beta CDR3. One entry per CDR3 protein results from TCRdb running MiXCR on the multiplex PCR reads. The sample has under 25,000 distinct CDR3 sequences, under 30% seen once. Worth noting for this clonotype: Its specificity is not known.

The material sequenced was lung tumor tissue. The clonotype originates from a man aged 40-49 years with non-small cell lung cancer. The gene calls are TRBV6-5 and TRBJ1-5, with 10 bases identical to TRBD1. For the CDR3, the DNA is TGTGCCAGCAGTTACCCGGACAGGGGGAAAATCAGCCAGCATTTT. As protein: CASSYPDRGKISQHF.